This T cell receptor beta chain was captured by sequencing in a study of control samples from healthy donors and cancer patients. Assay: immunoSEQ multiplex PCR; the TCRdb copy retains only in-frame clones and omits some. Altogether roughly 150,000 clones are present, approximately 90% being singletons, with the ten largest covering about 0.64%. After removal of 5 bases from V and 2 bases from J, the junction contained 7 bases not matched to a gene. This CDR3 contains 16 residues. CDR1 is LNHDA, CDR2 SQIVND, per germline (reference sequence). This chain uses TRBV19 with TRBJ1-5; TRBD1 agrees at 9 bases. This clonotype was obtained from a woman in her twenties or thirties in good health. The material sequenced was blood. Here the CDR3 reads CASSARDRAGNQPQHF. The CDR3 DNA reads as TGTGCCAGTAGTGCTCGGGACAGGGCGGGCAATCAGCCCCAGCATTTT.